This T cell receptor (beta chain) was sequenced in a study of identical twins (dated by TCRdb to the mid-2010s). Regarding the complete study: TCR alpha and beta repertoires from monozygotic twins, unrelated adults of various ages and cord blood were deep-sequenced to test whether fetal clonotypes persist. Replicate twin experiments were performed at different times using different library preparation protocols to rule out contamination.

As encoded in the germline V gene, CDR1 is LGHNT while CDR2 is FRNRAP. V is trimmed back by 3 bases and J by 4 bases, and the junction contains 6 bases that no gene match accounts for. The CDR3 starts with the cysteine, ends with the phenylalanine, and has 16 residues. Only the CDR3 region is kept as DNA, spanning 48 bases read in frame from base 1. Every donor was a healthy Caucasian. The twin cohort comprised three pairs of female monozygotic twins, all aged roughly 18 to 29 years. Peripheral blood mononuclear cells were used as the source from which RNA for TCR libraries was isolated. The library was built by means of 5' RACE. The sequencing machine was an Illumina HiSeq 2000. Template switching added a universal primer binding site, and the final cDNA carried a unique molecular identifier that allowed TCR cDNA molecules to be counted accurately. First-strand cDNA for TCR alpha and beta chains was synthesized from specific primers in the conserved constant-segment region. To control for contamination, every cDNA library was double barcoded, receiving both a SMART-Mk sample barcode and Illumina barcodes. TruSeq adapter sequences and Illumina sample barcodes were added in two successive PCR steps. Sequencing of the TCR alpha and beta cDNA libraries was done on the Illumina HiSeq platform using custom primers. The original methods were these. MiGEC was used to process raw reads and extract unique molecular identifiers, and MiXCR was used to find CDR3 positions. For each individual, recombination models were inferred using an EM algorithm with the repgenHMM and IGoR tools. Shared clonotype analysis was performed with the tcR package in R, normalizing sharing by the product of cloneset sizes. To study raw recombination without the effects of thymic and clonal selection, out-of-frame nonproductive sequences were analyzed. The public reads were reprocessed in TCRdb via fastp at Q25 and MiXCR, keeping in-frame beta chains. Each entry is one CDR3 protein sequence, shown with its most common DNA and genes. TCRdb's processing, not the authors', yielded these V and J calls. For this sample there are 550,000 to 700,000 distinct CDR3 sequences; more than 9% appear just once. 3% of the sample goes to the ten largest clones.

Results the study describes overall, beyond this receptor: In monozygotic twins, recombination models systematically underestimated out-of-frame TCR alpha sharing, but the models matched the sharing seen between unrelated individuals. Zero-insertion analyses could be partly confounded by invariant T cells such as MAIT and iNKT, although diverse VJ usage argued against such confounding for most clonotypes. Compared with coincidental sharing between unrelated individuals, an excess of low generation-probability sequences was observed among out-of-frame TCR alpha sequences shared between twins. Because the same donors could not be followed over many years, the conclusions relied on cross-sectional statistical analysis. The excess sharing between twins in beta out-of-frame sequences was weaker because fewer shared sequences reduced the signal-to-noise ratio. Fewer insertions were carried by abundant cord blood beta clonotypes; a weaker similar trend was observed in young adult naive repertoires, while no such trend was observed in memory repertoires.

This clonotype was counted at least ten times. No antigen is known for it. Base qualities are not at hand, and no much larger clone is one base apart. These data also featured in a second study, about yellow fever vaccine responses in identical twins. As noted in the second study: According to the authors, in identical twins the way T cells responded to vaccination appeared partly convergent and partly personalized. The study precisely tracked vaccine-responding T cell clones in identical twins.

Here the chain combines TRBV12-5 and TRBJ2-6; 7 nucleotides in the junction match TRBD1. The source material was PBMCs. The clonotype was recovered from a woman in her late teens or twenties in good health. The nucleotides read TGTGCTAGTGGTTTCGGCGACAGGGCAGGGGCCAACGTCCTGACTTTC. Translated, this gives CASGFGDRAGANVLTF.